This T cell receptor (beta chain) is drawn from a study of response to subunit inactivated influenza vaccine. Each CDR3 protein gets one entry after TCRdb re-called the RT-PCR reads with MiXCR. The sample has approximately 530,000 distinct CDR3 sequences, less than 8% seen once. In regard to this clonotype: Its target is not known.

Germline V gene sequence: CDR1 ENHRY, CDR2 SYGVKD. The V and J ends lost 8 bases and 2 bases, in that order; junction bases with no gene match: 4. The CDR3 consists of 13 residues. Findings and caveats of the study: The study's authors posited that every seasonal influenza vaccination enlists few new T cells.

The source is a man between 50 and 69 years old who received an inactivated influenza vaccine. V is TRBV10-3 and J is TRBJ2-3; 7 nucleotides agree with TRBD2. Specimen: PBMCs from blood, collected less than 30 months after vaccination. CDR3 loop: CAIGAGATDTQYF. CDR3 bases: TGTGCCATCGGGGCGGGAGCCACAGATACGCAGTATTTT.